The T cell receptor beta chain described here comes from a study of blood T cell repertoires in COVID-19. This CDR3 is built from 15 residues. The V end was cut by 2 bases, the J end by 4 bases, with 14 bases between. Germline CDR1 reads MNHEY; CDR2 reads SMNVEV (reference sequence). Authors' analysis steps: Reference gene primer amplification gave estimated nucleated cell counts. Sequencing was performed with immunoSEQ multiplex PCR; in TCRdb, only in-frame clones are kept and a portion is missing. V, J and clone size were drawn from that table, and D and trimming were deduced from the DNA. There are roughly 330,000 clones in the sample; about 90% occur only once, and roughly 5% lies in the top ten.

The material sequenced was PBMCs or T cells enriched from blood (not recorded which). The source of this sequence is a woman aged 30 to 39 who had recovered from COVID-19. The rearrangement links TRBV27 to TRBJ1-2; D possibly corresponds to TRBD1 (6 bases). Here the CDR3 reads CASSLSRGAGYGYTF. In nucleotides, the CDR3 is TGTGCCAGCAGTTTAAGTCGGGGGGCGGGCTATGGCTACACCTTC.